The 7 T cell receptor beta chains below come from one sample, sequenced in a study of cytomegalovirus exposure and HLA in healthy donors. 60 Vbeta and 13 Jbeta primers were used in PCR. This table comes from immunoSEQ multiplex PCR, and its TCRdb copy is limited to in-frame clones, with some not included. The sample has fewer than 250,000 clones; about four fifths are singletons. Source material: PBMCs. These receptor sequences come from a woman in her forties or fifties in good health and CMV-seropositive.

The CDR3 DNA reads as TGTGCCAGCAGCGACAGGGCGGACTACGAGCAGTACTTC. It codes for CASSDRADYEQYF. The chain carries TRBV7-9 and TRBJ2-7; 7 bases match TRBD1. Germline CDR1 reads SEHNR; CDR2 reads FQNEAQ (reference sequence). The CDR3 sequence is 13 residues long. Trimming removed 5 bases from V and 3 bases from J; junction bases left unmatched: 4. The entire variable domain, with the rest obtained from reference TRBV7-9 and TRBJ2-7, is as follows: DTGVSQNPRHKITKRGQNVTFRCDPISEHNRLYWYRQTLGQGPEFLTYFQNEAQLEKSRLLSDRFSAERPKGSFSTLEIQRTEQGDSAMYLCASSDRADYEQYFGPGTRLTVT.

J is TRBJ1-3 and V is TRBV7-2, with D unclear. Trimming removed 1 base from V and 0 bases from J, with 7 bases in between. Germline V gene data show CDR1 as SGHTA and CDR2 as FQGNSA. The length of the CDR3 is 15 residues. The CDR3 is CASSLGGYSGNTIYF. CDR3 coding DNA: TGTGCCAGCAGCTTAGGAGGGTACTCTGGAAACACCATATATTTT.

The sample holds one count of this clone. The chain combines TRBV28 with TRBJ1-1; no definite D call. Deletions cut 8 bases from V and 1 base from J, with 11 bases between. The CDR3 runs 13 residues. Per the germline V gene, CDR1 is MDHEN and CDR2 is SYDVKM. The CDR3 DNA reads as TGTGCCAGCCAGAACCAGAAGAACACTGAAGCTTTCTTT. It encodes CASQNQKNTEAFF. Full variable domain (rest looked up from reference TRBV28 and TRBJ1-1): DVKVTQSSRYLVKRTGEKVFLECVQDMDHENMFWYRQDPGLGLRLIYFSYDVKMKEKGDIPEGYSVSREKKERFSLILESASTNQTSMYLCASQNQKNTEAFFGQGTRLTVV.

The CDR3, as DNA: TGTGCCAGCAGCTTGTGGGGGGTGGATCAGCCCCAGCATTTT. Its protein is CASSLWGVDQPQHF. V usage is TRBV7-6 and J usage is TRBJ1-5; D may be TRBD1 (5 bases). Trimming left V 3 bases short and J 5 bases short, with 11 bases between. This CDR3 spans 14 amino acids. The germline gives CDR1 SGHVS, CDR2 FNYEAQ.

The genes are TRBV28 and TRBJ1-1; weak D call: TRBD1 (5 bases). V lost 6 bases, J lost 0 bases, and 17 bases lay in between. Germline V CDR1 and CDR2: MDHEN, SYDVKM. The CDR3 has 16 residues. CDR3 residues: CASSQKTGQVNTEAFF. The CDR3 nucleotides are TGTGCCAGCAGCCAAAAAACCGGACAAGTGAACACTGAAGCTTTCTTT.

Of note for this clone: A read error may produce the germline difference seen at one junction end. This sample also contains other DNA sequences that code for the same CDR3. V usage is TRBV5-4 and J usage is TRBJ2-3, with D possibly matching TRBD2 (6 bases). Per the germline V gene, CDR1 is SGHNT and CDR2 is YYREEE (reference sequence). The CDR3 sequence is 15 residues long. The CDR3 DNA reads TGTGCCAGCAGTCACGGGGGACTCAACACAGATACGCAGTACTTT. It yields the protein CASSHGGLNTDTQYF.

This chain links TRBV5-1 with TRBJ1-1, with 7 bases that match TRBD1. Germline V gives CDR1 SGHRS, CDR2 YFSETQ. The J segment lost 7 bases and the V segment lost 4 bases, leaving 13 bases of the junction unmatched. The CDR3 contains 15 residues. The CDR3, as DNA: TGCGCCAGCAGCGGGACAGCTGGGGGAACAAATGAAGCTTTCTTT. It specifies CASSGTAGGTNEAFF. Filled out from reference TRBV5-1 and TRBJ1-1, the complete variable domain reads KAGVTQTPRYLIKTRGQQVTLSCSPISGHRSVSWYQQTPGQGLQFLFEYFSETQRNKGNFPGRFSGRQFSNSRSEMNVSTLELGDSALYLCASSGTAGGTNEAFFGQGTRLTVV.